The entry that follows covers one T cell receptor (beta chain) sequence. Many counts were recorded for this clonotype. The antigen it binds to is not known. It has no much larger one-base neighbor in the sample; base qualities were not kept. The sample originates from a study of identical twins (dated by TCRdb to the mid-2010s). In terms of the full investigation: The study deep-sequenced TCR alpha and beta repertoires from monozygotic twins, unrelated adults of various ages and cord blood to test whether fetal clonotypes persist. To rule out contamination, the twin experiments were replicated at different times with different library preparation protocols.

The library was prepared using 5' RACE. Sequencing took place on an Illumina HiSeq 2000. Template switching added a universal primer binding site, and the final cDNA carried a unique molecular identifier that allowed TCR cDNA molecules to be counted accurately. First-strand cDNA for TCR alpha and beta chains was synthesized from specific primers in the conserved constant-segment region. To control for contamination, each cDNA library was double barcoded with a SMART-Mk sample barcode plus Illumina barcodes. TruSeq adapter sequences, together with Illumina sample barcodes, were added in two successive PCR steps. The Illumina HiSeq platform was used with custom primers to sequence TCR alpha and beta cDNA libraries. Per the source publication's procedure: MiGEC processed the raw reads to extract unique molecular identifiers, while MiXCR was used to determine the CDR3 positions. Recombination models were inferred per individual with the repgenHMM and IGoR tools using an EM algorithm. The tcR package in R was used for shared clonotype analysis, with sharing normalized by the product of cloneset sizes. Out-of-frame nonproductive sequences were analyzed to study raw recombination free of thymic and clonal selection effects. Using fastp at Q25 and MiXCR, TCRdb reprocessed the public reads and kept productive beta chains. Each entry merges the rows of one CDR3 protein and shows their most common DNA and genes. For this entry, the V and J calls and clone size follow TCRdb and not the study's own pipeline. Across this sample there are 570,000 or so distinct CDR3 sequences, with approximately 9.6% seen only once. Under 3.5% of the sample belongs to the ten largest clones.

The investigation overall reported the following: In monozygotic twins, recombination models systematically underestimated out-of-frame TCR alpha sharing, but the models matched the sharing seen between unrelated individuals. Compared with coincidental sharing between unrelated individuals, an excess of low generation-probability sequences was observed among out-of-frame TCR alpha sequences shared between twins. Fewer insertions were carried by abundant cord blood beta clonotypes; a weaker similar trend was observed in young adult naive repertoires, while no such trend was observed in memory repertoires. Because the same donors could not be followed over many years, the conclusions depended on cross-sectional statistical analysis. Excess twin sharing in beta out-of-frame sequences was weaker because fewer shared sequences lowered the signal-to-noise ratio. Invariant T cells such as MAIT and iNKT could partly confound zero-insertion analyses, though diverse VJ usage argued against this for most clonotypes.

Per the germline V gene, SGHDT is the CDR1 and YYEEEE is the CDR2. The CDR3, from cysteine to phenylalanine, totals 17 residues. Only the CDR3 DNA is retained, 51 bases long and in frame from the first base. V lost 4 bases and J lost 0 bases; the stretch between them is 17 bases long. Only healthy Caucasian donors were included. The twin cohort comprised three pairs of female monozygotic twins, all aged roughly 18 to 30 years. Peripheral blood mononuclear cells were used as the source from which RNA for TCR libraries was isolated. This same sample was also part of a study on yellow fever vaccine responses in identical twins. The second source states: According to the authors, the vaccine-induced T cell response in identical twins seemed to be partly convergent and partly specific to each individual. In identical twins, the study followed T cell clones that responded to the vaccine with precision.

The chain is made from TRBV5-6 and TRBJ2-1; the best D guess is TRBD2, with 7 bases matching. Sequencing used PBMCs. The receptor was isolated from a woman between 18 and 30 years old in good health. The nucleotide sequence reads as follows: TGTGCCAGCAGCCTGAATGGGAGGGGGGGCTCCTACAATGAGCAGTTCTTC. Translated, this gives CASSLNGRGGSYNEQFF.